A single TCR beta chain is shown here with its context. The antigen it recognizes is unknown. One base away there is no much larger clone; base qualities are not given. The sample originates from a study of cytomegalovirus exposure and HLA in healthy donors (dated by TCRdb to the late 2010s). Context from the whole study: An earlier analysis of some 600 of the donors reported about 280 Gb of sequence data and 90 million to 120 million unique TCR beta sequences obtained from about 200 million T cells. An early release that covered about 600 HLA-typed donors contained 300 to 350 gigabases of sequencing data and some 87 million unique TCR sequences. Among the roughly 380 genotyped donors, around 81% belonged to the genetic ancestry cluster associated with self-reported Caucasian donors. The study aimed to test whether cataloging public T cell receptors could reveal signatures of past pathogen exposure. Using immunosequencing, the study profiled T cell repertoires from some 670 subjects and related those repertoires to cytomegalovirus serostatus. In addition to the first cohort of around 670 subjects, a separate validation cohort of 120 different subjects was used. To predict cytomegalovirus infection status, the study brought together high-throughput TCR immunosequencing, statistical association of individual TCRs with disease status, and machine learning. In a later analysis, previously published TCR beta repertoires from about 640 donors were re-analyzed and high-resolution HLA genotyping was added so that TCR occurrence patterns could be studied. Rather than drawing on any new phenotypic data, the later analysis identified candidate immune exposures from TCR beta sequences and the way those sequences occurred across donors. In an earlier analysis of 550 to 700 of the donors, high-throughput TCR beta sequencing was used to judge whether each TCR beta V gene segment behaved as functional or pseudogenic. Donor age, sex, ethnicity and CMV serostatus were compiled alongside the repertoire data. A later genetic analysis used genome-wide SNP genotypes for about 55% of the 666 donors, treating that subset as a discovery cohort. All discovery cohort repertoires had been generated using a single sequencing platform. Both class I and class II loci were covered by HLA typing, at four-digit resolution. Typing coverage varied by locus: roughly 629-640 donors for A, B, C, DRB1 and DQB1; roughly 500 for DQA1; about 590 for DPA1; around 450 for DPB1. About five DR-DQ haplotypes were treated as single units for association and clustering because of strong linkage in the cohort. Among about 400 genotyped donors of the cohort, an average of roughly 230,000 unique TCR beta nucleotide sequences was sequenced per donor, of which 15% to 20% were non-productive.

From the cysteine up to the phenylalanine, the CDR3 has a length of 12 residues. The CDR3 DNA has 36 bases and is translated from base 1. Reading the germline V gene gives CDR1 MNHEY and CDR2 SVGAGI. The library was made by the immunoSEQ multiplex PCR assay. For the multiplex PCR, a mixture combining 60 forward primers for TCR Vbeta segments and 13 reverse primers for TCR Jbeta segments was used. Amplification of the CDR3 region of rearranged TCR beta genes was performed with a multiplex PCR assay on genomic DNA. The Illumina HiSeq System was used to sequence the amplified TCR beta libraries as 87-base-pair reads. The original methods were these. In a later analysis, some 80 million unique TCR beta chains were counted across the roughly 670 repertoires, and roughly 9.9 million of these chains were shared by at least two donors. A nearest-neighbor algorithm error-corrected the raw reads and collapsed the reads into unique sequences, merging closely related sequences to remove PCR and sequencing errors. To assign V, D and J gene segments, CDR3 sequences were aligned to IMGT reference sequences. Each retained sequence needed at least a six-nucleotide match to both a V gene segment and a J gene segment. A rearrangement counted as productive if the CDR3 had no stop codons and remained in frame with V and J, and every other rearrangement counted as non-productive. Following IMGT convention, CDR3 was defined as the stretch from the second conserved V-encoded cysteine up to the conserved J-encoded phenylalanine. In an earlier analysis of some 550 of the donors, sequences lacking an unambiguous match to a single V gene segment were excluded. In an earlier analysis of 500 to 750 of the donors, V segments were called functional above 56.7% productive rearrangements and were called segregating when the between-donor standard deviation exceeded 5%. A statistical classification framework was built for diagnosing cytomegalovirus status from the catalog of TCR beta chain sequences. In a later analysis, V and J genes were assigned by comparing TCR nucleotide sequences against IMGT/GENE-DB human TR gene sequences. In a later analysis, CDR3 sequences and most-parsimonious VDJ recombination scenarios were assigned using the TCRdist pipeline. In a later analysis, every TCR beta chain was defined by the combination of its CDR3 amino acid sequence and its V-gene family, and reads without a unique V-gene family were dropped. As a way to deal with suspected cross-contamination and a sequencing artifact, a later analysis dropped 640 or so nucleotide sequences that were highly shared and had low generation probability. In a later analysis, a clonal expansion index was calculated for each public chain from normalized within-repertoire ranks of inferred template counts. A later analysis computed generation probabilities with a VDJ recombination model fitted to out-of-frame rearrangements, and checked the results against IGoR. Hypergeometric tests were used in a later analysis to score TCR-TCR, TCR-HLA and TCR-CMV co-occurrence, with a repertoire-size bias correction applied to the TCR pairs. In a later analysis, false discovery rates were estimated by permuting HLA or CMV assignments 20 times. In a later analysis, co-occurring TCRs were grouped using DBSCAN, with TCRdist sequence similarity added in when clustering inside HLA-allele-positive subsets. Repertoires with fewer than 30,000 or more than 120,000 public chains, plus five repertoires with anomalous nucleotide sharing, were excluded from co-occurrence clustering. The table comes from immuneACCESS by way of TCRdb, which keeps in-frame sequences with V and J called. Part of the clones is missing from these tables; in studies checked, under half for an unresolved V gene and the rest for unknown reasons. The V and J calls and the clone size are those of that table, but D and trimming were determined from the DNA. This sample lists about 140,000 clones; about four fifths were detected once. The ten largest clones represent approximately 2.8% of the sample.

In total, approximately 690 healthy bone marrow donors made up the cohort. At the time of sampling, all cohort members were nominally healthy, though unrecorded immune exposures were likely present. The donor was CMV seronegative and belonged to the group of approximately 320 seronegative cohort members. Every donor gave a peripheral blood sample, and the peripheral blood mononuclear cells from that sample were used for TCR beta sequencing. The Qiagen DNeasy Blood Extraction Kit was used to extract genomic DNA from the blood cell samples. What the study reported, not specific to this receptor: The 87-base-pair reads could not distinguish some IMGT-functional V segments, including TRBV6-2 and TRBV6-3, so those segments were excluded. Approximately 18 rarely observed V segments, including chromosome 9 orphons, were excluded from the earlier analysis of about 600 of the donors because counts were too low. At a false discovery rate of 0.05, a later analysis linked 15,000 to 20,000 TCR beta sequences to specific HLA alleles. Compared with the roughly 670-donor mean, donors in an Asian-associated ancestry cluster had fewer N-insertions in productive TCRs, according to a later genetic analysis. The only immune exposure information available for the cohort was CMV serostatus. Presence/absence analyses assumed roughly uniform sequencing depth across donors, an assumption that may not hold. Because HLA typing was unavailable for some donors at each locus, only the typed subset was used in association tests. The study gave a list of 150 to 200 TCR beta chains associated with cytomegalovirus. An association between a missense DCLRE1C variant and V-gene and J-gene trimming of TCR beta chains was found in a later genetic analysis and replicated in an independent cohort. Only TCR beta chains were sequenced in this cohort, and the absence of alpha or paired-chain data limited detectable features. Several of the top co-occurrence clusters appeared to be linked to parvovirus B19, influenza, CMV and Epstein-Barr virus, according to a later analysis. Most TCR sequences were seen in very few donors, while some public TCRs were found in many individuals. In a later analysis, TCR association rates were found to vary across HLA loci, with the most associated TCRs seen for DRB1 alleles and the fewest for HLA-C alleles. In an earlier analysis of 587 of the donors, most TCR beta V segments appeared in productive rearrangements about 90% or about 30% of the time, broadly matching IMGT annotations. A later analysis found that most CMV-associated TCR beta chains appeared HLA-restricted, with HLA associations seemingly driven largely by CMV exposure. A further reported finding was that TCR beta sequences accurately predicted the HLA-A and HLA-B alleles for most subjects in the first cohort. When HLA alleles, especially DR and DQ, strongly co-occurred, attributing TCR associations to individual alleles was difficult. The classifier was reported to diagnose cytomegalovirus status with high specificity and sensitivity in both the original and validation cohorts. A later analysis found that HLA-associated TCR beta chains were more clonally expanded and had lower generation probabilities than equally common non-associated chains. Correlated functional status among segregating V segments might be attributable to linkage disequilibrium, but an unknown experimental factor could not be ruled out. It was suggested by the authors that the approach could potentially be generalized to other disease states and immunological phenotypes. A group of highly shared sequence variants was considered likely to be a technical artifact of the sequencing pipeline. A few of the identified cytomegalovirus-associated TCR beta chains were confirmed in vitro to be specific for cytomegalovirus antigens.

The TCR was taken from a female donor in good health and CMV-seronegative. Material: PBMCs. The chain couples TRBV6-5 to TRBJ2-7; TRBD1 is a possible D gene, resting on 7 matching bases. In nucleotides, the sequence is TGTATAAGCAGGGGGGATTTATACGAGCAGTACTTC. Its protein is CISRGDLYEQYF.